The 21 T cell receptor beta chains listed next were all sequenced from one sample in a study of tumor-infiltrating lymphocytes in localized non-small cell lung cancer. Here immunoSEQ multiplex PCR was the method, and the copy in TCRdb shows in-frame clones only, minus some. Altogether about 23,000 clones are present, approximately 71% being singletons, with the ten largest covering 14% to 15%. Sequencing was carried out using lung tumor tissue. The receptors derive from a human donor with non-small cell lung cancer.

The CDR3 is CASSLTSGSAENIQYF. CDR3 coding DNA: TGTGCCAGCAGCCTTACTAGCGGGAGTGCAGAAAACATTCAGTACTTC. This chain links TRBV7-2 with TRBJ2-4, with 11 bases identical to TRBD2. Germline lookup yields CDR1 SGHTA and CDR2 FQGNSA. V trimming: 5 bases; J trimming: 5 bases; junction bases outside the gene matches: 8. The CDR3 sequence is 16 residues long.

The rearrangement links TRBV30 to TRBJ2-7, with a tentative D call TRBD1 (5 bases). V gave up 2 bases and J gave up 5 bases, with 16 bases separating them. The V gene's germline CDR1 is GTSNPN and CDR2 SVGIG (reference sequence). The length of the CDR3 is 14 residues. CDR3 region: CAWSSQGLGDEQYF. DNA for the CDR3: TGTGCCTGGAGTAGCCAGGGCCTAGGCGACGAGCAGTACTTC.

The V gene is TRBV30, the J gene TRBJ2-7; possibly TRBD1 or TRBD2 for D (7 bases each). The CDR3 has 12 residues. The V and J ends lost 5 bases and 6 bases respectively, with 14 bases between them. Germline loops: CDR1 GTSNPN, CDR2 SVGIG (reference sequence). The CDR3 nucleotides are TGTGCCTGGGCTCAGGGGGGGGTCGAGCAGTACTTC. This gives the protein CAWAQGGVEQYF.

CDR3 loop: CASSQEGGNNQPQHF. CDR3 DNA sequence: TGCGCCAGCAGCCAAGAAGGGGGGAACAATCAGCCCCAGCATTTT. The J gene is TRBJ1-5, the V gene TRBV4-3; possible D gene TRBD1, 6 bases. Between the trimmed V and J ends, which lost 0 bases and 3 bases, there was a span of 9 bases. The CDR3 spans 15 residues. CDR1 and CDR2 (germline): LGHNA, YSLEER.

CDR3 residues: CASSQKREGPIEQYF. Written as DNA, the CDR3 is TGCGCCAGCAGCCAAAAGCGGGAGGGTCCTATCGAGCAGTACTTC. The chain carries TRBV4-1 and TRBJ2-7; 10 nucleotides align to TRBD2. The CDR3 has 15 amino acids. The V segment lost 2 bases and the J segment 6 bases; nucleotides outside the gene matches: 7. Per the germline V gene, CDR1 is MGHRA and CDR2 is YSYEKL.

The CDR3 here is CASSLGTEAFF. DNA of the CDR3: TGTGCCAGCAGTTTGGGCACTGAAGCTTTCTTT. V is TRBV6-5 and J is TRBJ1-1; D remains unclear. Germline CDR1 MNHEY, CDR2 SVGAGI. Between the trimmed V and J ends, which lost 4 bases and 4 bases, there was a span of 4 bases. The CDR3 has 11 residues.

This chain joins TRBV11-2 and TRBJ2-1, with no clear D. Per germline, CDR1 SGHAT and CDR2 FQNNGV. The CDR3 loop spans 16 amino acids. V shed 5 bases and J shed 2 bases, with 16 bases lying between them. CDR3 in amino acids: CASSLTQSVTYNEQFF. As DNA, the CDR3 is TGTGCCAGCAGCCTTACACAGTCCGTGACCTACAATGAGCAGTTCTTC.

The CDR3 DNA reads as TGTGCCGGCCAGAGCGGGAGCTCTAGCACAGATACGCAGTATTTT. It translates to CAGQSGSSSTDTQYF. The rearrangement joins TRBV6-6 to TRBJ2-3, with TRBD2 matching 8 bases. The length of the CDR3 is 15 residues. J gave up 0 bases and V 11 bases, and 10 bases lay outside the gene matches. CDR1 and CDR2 (germline): MNHNY, SVGAGI (reference sequence).

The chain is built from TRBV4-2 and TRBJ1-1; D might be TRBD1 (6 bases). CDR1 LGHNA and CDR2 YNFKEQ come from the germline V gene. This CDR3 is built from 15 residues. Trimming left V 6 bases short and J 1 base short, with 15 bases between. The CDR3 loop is CASSRTVAENTEAFF. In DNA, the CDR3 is TGTGCCAGCAGTAGGACAGTAGCAGAGAACACTGAAGCTTTCTTT.

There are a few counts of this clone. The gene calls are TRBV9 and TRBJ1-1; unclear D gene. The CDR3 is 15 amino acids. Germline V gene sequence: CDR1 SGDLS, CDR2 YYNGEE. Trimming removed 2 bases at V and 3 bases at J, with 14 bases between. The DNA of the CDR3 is TGTGCCAGCAGCGTTTCGGGCAGCTTTGACACTGAAGCTTTCTTT. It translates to CASSVSGSFDTEAFF.

The CDR3 coding sequence is TGTGCCACCTTTACACAAGCAGCTAACTATGGCTACACCTTC. It encodes CATFTQAANYGYTF. This rearrangement joins TRBV6-5 to TRBJ1-2; D unclear. CDR3 length: 14 amino acids. Trimming cost V 10 bases and J 0 bases, with 15 bases left between them. Per the germline V gene, CDR1 is MNHEY and CDR2 is SVGAGI.

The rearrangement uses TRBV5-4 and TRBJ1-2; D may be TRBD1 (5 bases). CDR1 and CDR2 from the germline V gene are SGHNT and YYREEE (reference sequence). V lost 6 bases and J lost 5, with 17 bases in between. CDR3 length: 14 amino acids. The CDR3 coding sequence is TGTGCCAGCACGCCGGGGGGGGTTGAATATGGCTACACCTTC. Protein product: CASTPGGVEYGYTF.

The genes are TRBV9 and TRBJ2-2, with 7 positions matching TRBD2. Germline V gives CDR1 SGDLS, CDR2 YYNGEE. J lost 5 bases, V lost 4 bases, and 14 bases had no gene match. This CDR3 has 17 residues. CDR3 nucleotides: TGTGCCAGCAGCACAACCAGCGGGAACCTTGGGACCGGGGAGCTGTTTTTT. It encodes CASSTTSGNLGTGELFF. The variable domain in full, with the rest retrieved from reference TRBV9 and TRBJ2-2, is DSGVTQTPKHLITATGQRVTLRCSPRSGDLSVYWYQQSLDQGLQFLIQYYNGEERAKGNILERFSAQQFPDLHSELNLSSLELGDSALYFCASSTTSGNLGTGELFFGEGSRLTVL.

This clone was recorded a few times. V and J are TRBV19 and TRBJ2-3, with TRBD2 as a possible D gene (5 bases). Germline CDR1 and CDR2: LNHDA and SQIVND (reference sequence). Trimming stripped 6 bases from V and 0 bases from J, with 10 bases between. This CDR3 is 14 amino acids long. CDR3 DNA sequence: TGTGCCAGTAGCCTCGGCGGGAGCACAGATACGCAGTATTTT. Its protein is CASSLGGSTDTQYF.

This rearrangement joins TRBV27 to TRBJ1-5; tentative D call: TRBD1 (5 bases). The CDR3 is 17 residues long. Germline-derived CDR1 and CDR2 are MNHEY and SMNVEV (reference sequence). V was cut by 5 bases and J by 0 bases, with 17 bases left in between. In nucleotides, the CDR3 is TGTGCCAGCAGTCCGTTTGGGACCGGCTATAGCAATCAGCCCCAGCATTTT. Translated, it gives CASSPFGTGYSNQPQHF.

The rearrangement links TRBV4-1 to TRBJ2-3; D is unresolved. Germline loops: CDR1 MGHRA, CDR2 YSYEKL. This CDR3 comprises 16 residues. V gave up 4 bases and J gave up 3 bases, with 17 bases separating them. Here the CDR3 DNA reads TGCGCCAGCAGCCTCCTCCCCGGAGACCCTACAGATACGCAGTATTTT. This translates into CASSLLPGDPTDTQYF.

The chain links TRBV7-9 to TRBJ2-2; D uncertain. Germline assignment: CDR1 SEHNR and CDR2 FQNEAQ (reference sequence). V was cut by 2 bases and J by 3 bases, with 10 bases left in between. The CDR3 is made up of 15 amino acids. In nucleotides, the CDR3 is TGTGCCAGCAGCTTAAGGACCCTTGACACCGGGGAGCTGTTTTTT. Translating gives CASSLRTLDTGELFF.

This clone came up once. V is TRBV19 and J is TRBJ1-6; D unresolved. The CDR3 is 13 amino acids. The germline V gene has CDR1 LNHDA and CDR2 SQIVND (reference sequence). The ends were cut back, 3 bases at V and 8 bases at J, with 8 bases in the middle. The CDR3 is CASSIGYDSPLHF. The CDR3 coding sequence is TGTGCCAGTAGTATTGGGTATGATTCACCCCTCCACTTT. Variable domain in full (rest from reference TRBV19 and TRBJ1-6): DGGITQSPKYLFRKEGQNVTLSCEQNLNHDAMYWYRQDPGQGLRLIYYSQIVNDFQKGDIAEGYSVSREKKESFPLTVTSAQKNPTAFYLCASSIGYDSPLHFGNGTRLTVT.

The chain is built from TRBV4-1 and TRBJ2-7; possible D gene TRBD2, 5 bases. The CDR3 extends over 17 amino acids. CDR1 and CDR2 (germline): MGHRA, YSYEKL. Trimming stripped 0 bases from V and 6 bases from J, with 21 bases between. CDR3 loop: CASSQDEVGTRKGEQYF. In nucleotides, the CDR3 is TGCGCCAGCAGCCAAGATGAAGTTGGTACTAGAAAGGGCGAGCAGTACTTC.

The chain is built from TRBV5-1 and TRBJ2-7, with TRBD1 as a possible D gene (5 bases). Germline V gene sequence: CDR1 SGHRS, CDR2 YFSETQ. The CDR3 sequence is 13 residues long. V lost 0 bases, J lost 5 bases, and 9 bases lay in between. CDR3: CASSLEGFNEQYF. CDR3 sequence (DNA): TGCGCCAGCAGCTTGGAGGGGTTCAACGAGCAGTACTTC.

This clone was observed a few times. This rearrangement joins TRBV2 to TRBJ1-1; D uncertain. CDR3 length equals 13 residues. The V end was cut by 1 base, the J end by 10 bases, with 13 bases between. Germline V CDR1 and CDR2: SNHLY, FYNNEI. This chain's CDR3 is CASSEGGERRAFF. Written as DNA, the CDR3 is TGTGCCAGCAGTGAAGGCGGGGAAAGGAGAGCTTTCTTT.